This T cell receptor (beta chain) is from a study of Graves' ophthalmopathy and Graves' hyperthyroidism. RNA transcripts were the source from which TCR beta CDR3 regions were amplified. HTBI primers were employed in first-round RT-PCR, then a second-round multiplex PCR followed. TCRdb processed the multiplex PCR reads anew with MiXCR; each CDR3 protein has one entry. The sample consists of about 15,000 distinct CDR3 sequences, 46% of them appearing once. V lost 3 bases and J lost 9, with 12 bases in between. The CDR3 covers 14 residues. Germline assignment: CDR1 SGHVS and CDR2 FNYEAQ. On this clonotype itself: Possible read error: a much larger clone is one base away.

This clonotype originated in a woman aged 40-49 years with stable Graves' hyperthyroidism. The rearrangement links TRBV7-6 to TRBJ1-6; D remains unclear. The material sequenced was peripheral blood. CDR3 coding DNA: TGTGCCAGCAGCTTGAACCTCCCCAGTTCACCCCTCCACTTT. Translating it yields CASSLNLPSSPLHF.